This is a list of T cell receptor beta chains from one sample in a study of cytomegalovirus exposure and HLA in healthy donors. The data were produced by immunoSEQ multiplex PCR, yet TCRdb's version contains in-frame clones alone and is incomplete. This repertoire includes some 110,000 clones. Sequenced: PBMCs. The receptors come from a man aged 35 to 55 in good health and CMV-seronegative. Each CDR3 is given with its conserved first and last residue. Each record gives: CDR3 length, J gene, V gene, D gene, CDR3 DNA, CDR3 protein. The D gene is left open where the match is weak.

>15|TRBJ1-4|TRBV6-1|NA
TGTGCCAGCAGTGAAGTAAGGGGCAGGAATGAAAAACTGTTTTTT
CASSEVRGRNEKLFF
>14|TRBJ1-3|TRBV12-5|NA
TGTGCTAGTGGTTTATCGGGAGCGGGAAACACCATATATTTT
CASGLSGAGNTIYF
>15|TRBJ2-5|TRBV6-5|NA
TGTGCCAGCAGACGCGACAGGCGAAACCAAGAGACCCAGTACTTC
CASRRDRRNQETQYF
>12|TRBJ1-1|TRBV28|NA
TGTGCCAGCAGGCCTCCGACGGGGGAAGCTTTCTTT
CASRPPTGEAFF
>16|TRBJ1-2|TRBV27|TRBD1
TGTGCCAGCGCTACGAGGCGGGACAGGAGATCCTATGGCTACACCTTC
CASATRRDRRSYGYTF
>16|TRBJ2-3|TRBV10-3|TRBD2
TGTGCCATCAGTGGTAAGCCAGCGGGGGACACAGATACGCAGTATTTT
CAISGKPAGDTDTQYF
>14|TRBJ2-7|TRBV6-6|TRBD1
TGTGCCAGCGGCAGACAGGGGGCCGAAAACGAGCAGTACTTC
CASGRQGAENEQYF
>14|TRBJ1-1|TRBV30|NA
TGTGCCTGGACAGGGAGGATCATGAACACTGAAGCTTTCTTT
CAWTGRIMNTEAFF
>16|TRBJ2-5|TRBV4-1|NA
TGCGCCAGCAGCCAAGAGAGGAAGCGCCTAACTGCGACCCAGTACTTC
CASSQERKRLTATQYF
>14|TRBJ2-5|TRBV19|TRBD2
TGTGCCAGCCGACCCCGGGGGGGGCGCGAGACCCAGTACTTC
CASRPRGGRETQYF
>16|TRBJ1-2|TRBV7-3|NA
TGTGCCAGCAGCTTCCTAGGGGCGATTATAAACTATGGCTACACCTTC
CASSFLGAIINYGYTF
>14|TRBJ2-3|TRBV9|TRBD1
TGTGCCAGCGGCCCTGGGACAGTCACAGATACGCAGTATTTT
CASGPGTVTDTQYF
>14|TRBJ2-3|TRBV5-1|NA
TGCGCCAGCAGCTTGGGGCTAGCCCCAGATACGCAGTATTTT
CASSLGLAPDTQYF
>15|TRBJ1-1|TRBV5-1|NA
TGCGCCAGCAGCTTGGATCCGGGATCGTTCACTGAAGCTTTCTTT
CASSLDPGSFTEAFF
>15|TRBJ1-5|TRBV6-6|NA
TGTGCCAGCAGTTACGAGGGTTCGAACAATCAGCCCCAGCATTTT
CASSYEGSNNQPQHF
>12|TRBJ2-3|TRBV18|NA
TGTGCCAGCTCACGCGGGCAGGGGAGACAGTATTTT
CASSRGQGRQYF
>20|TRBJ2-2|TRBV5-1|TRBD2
TGCGCCAGCAGCTCCTTTTTTCGTAACGGGGGGGCGAGGAACACCGGGGAGCTGTTTTTT
CASSSFFRNGGARNTGELFF
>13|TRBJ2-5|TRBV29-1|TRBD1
TGCAGCGTTGTACAGGGGCTTGGGGAGACCCAGTACTTC
CSVVQGLGETQYF
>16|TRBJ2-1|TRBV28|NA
TGTGCCAGCAGACTCAGCCGGAGCGGGACATACAATGAGCAGTTCTTC
CASRLSRSGTYNEQFF
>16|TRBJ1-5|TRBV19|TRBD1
TGTGCCAGTAGTATCAATCTGGGACAGGGATTACAGCCCCAGCATTTT
CASSINLGQGLQPQHF
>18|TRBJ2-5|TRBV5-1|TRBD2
TGCGCCAGCAGCAGGGGCCCAACTAGCGCCGGATACCAAGAGACCCAGTACTTC
CASSRGPTSAGYQETQYF
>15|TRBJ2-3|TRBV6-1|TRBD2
TGTGCCAGCGGGGGAGGGGAAGTAATGGCAGATACGCAGTATTTT
CASGGGEVMADTQYF
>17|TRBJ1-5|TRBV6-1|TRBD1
TGTGCCAGCAGTGCCTTCCGGGACAGGGGGCGCGGTCAGCCCCAGCATTTT
CASSAFRDRGRGQPQHF
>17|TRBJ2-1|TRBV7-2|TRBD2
TGTGCCAGCAGCTCCAGGACTAGCGGGATTTTGTACAATGAGCAGTTCTTC
CASSSRTSGILYNEQFF
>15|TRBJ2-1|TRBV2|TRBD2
TGTGCCAGCAGACGGAGCGGGAGTGCCTACAATGAGCAGTTCTTC
CASRRSGSAYNEQFF
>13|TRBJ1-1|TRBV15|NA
TGTGCCACCAGGGAGGGGTCGAACACTGAAGCTTTCTTT
CATREGSNTEAFF
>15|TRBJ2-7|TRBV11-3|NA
TGTGCCAGCAGCTTAGCTTTAGCGCAAACCTACGAGCAGTACTTC
CASSLALAQTYEQYF
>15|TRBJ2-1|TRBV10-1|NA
TGCGCCAGCAGCCCCCCCCGGCTGGAGGCTGGTGAGCAGTTCTTC
CASSPPRLEAGEQFF
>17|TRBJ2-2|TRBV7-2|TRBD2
TGTGCCAGCAGCAAGCTTATCTTGGCGGGAGTCGGCGGGGAGCTGTTTTTT
CASSKLILAGVGGELFF
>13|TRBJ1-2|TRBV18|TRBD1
TGTGCCAGCTCACGGGACAGCGTCGGTGGCTACACCTTC
CASSRDSVGGYTF
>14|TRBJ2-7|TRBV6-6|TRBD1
TGTGCCAGCGGCAGACAGGGGGCCGAAAACGAGCAGTACTTC
CASGRQGAENEQYF
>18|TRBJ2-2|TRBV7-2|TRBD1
TGTGCCAGCAGCTTGGATCCCCGGGGACAGGGGAATCCCGGGGAGCTGTTTTTT
CASSLDPRGQGNPGELFF
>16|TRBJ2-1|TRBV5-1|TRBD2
TGCGCCAGCAGCAGGATACTAGCGGCGGGAGGTAATGAGCAGTTCTTC
CASSRILAAGGNEQFF
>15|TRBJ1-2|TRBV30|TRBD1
TGTGCCTGGAGTGTATCGACAGGGGGTAACTATGGCTACACCTTC
CAWSVSTGGNYGYTF
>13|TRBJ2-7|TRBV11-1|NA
TGTGCCAGCAGCCAACTAATGGGACTGTCGCAGTACTTC
CASSQLMGLSQYF
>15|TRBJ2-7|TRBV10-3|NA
TGTGCCATCAGTGACCCGAGTGCGAGGATCGGCGAGCAGTACTTC
CAISDPSARIGEQYF
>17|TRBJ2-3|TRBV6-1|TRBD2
TGTGCCAGCAGTGCCTCGGGGAGGGCCCCTAGCACAGATACGCAGTATTTT
CASSASGRAPSTDTQYF
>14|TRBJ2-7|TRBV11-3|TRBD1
TGTGCCAGCAGCTTATCAGACAGGGGTTACGAGCAGTACTTC
CASSLSDRGYEQYF
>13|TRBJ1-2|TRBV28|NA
TGTGCCAGCGTCCGCGGAGGGTACTATGGCTACACCTTC
CASVRGGYYGYTF
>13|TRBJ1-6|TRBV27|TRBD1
TGTGCCAGCAGCCCACAGGGGGCTTCACCCCTCCACTTT
CASSPQGASPLHF
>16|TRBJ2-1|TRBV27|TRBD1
TGTGCCAGCAGTCGCAAGGGACAGGTAGCCTACAATGAGCAGTTCTTC
CASSRKGQVAYNEQFF
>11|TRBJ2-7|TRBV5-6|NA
TGTGCCAGCAGTTTAGAGTACGAGCAGTACTTC
CASSLEYEQYF
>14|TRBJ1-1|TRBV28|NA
TGTGCCAGCAGTTTTGCGGGGGGCGCGAATGAAGCTTTCTTT
CASSFAGGANEAFF
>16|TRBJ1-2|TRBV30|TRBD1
TGTGCCTGGAGTTTCTCCGGGACAGGGACTAACTATGGCTACACCTTC
CAWSFSGTGTNYGYTF
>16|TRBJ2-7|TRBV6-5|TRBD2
TGTGCCAGCAGTTACGGGACTAGCGGGACCCCCTACGAGCAGTACTTC
CASSYGTSGTPYEQYF
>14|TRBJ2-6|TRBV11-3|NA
TGTGCCAGTTTACAGGGCCCTGGGGCCAACGTCCTGACTTTC
CASLQGPGANVLTF
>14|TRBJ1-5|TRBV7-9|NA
TGTGCCAGCAGCCCAGACGGACAGAATCAGCCCCAGCATTTT
CASSPDGQNQPQHF
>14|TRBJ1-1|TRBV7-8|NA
TGTGCCAGCAGTTTCAGGACAGAGCCCACTGAAGCTTTCTTT
CASSFRTEPTEAFF